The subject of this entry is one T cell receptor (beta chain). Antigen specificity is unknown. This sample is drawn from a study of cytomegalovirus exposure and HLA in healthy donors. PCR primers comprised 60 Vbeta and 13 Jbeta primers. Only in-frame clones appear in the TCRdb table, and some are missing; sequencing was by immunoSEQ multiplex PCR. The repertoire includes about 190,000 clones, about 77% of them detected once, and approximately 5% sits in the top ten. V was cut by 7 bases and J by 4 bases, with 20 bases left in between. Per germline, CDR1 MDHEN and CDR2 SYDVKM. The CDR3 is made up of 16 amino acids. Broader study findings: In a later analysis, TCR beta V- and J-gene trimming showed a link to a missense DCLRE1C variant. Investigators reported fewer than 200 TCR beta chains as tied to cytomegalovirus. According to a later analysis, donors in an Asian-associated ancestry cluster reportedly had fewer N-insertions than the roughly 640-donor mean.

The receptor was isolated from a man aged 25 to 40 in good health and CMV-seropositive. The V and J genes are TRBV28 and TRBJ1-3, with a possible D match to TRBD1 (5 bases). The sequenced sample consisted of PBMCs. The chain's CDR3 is CASTPGEALWGNTIYF. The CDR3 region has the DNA TGTGCCAGCACCCCGGGGGAGGCGTTATGGGGAAACACCATATATTTT.